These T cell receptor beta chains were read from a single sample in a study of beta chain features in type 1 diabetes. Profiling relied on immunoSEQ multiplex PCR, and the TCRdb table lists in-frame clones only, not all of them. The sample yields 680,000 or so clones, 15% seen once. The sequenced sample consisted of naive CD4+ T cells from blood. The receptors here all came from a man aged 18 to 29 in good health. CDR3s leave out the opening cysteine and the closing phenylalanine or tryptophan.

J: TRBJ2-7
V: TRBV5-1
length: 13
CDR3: ASSFNAGGIYEQY

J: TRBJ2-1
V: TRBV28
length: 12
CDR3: ASSLVGRQNEQF

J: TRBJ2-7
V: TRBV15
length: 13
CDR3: ATSSRRTAAYEQY

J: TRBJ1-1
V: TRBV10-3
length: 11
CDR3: AIRGQPNTEAF

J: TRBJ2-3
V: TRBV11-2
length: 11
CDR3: ASSPLARVTQY

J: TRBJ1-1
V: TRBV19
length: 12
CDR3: ASSAGGLGTEAF

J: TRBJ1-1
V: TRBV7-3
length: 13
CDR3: ASSLTTGGVTEAF

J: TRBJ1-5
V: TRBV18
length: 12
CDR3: ASSPSDLVSPQH

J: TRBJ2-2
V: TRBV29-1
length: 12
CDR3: SVGGNMNTGELF

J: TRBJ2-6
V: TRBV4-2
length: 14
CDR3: ASSQEAAPGANVLT

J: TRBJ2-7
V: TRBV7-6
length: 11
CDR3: ASSSGSSYEQY

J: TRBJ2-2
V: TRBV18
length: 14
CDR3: ASSLAGMSGTGELF

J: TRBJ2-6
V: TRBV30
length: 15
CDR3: AWSVRGLYSGANVLT

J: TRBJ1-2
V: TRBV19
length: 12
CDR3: ASSISGTNYGYT

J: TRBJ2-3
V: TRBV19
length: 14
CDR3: ASSIWSSGHTDTQY

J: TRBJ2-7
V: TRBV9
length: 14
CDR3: ASSTTPSANSYEQY

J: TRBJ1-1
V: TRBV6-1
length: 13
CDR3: ALSGGLLKNTEAF

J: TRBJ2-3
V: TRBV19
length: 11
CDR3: ASSGQGSDTQY

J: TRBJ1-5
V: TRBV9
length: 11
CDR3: ASSVGPNQPQH

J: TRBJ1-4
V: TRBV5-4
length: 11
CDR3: ASSLPTQEKLF

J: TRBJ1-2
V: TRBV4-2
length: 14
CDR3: ASSPFPGEINYGYT

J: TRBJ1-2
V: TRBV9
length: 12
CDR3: ASSVLPGLKGYT

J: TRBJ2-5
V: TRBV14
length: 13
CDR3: ASSPQGFREETQY

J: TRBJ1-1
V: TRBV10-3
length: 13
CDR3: AISQSDRRNTEAF

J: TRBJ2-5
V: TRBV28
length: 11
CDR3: ASRQNSWETQY

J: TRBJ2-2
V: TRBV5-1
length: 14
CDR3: ASSLHWVLRTGELF

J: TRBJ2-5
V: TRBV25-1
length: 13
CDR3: ASSAGTATQETQY

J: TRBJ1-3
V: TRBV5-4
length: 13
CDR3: ASSLAGSTGNTIY

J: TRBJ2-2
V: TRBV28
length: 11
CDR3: ASSLTGTGELF

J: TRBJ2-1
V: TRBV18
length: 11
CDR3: ASSIQNYNEQF

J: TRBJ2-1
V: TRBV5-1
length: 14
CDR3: ASSPTGTGMGNEQF

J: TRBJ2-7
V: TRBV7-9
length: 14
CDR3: ASSSGRAGAIYEQY

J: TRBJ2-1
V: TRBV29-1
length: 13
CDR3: SVDGRDRAYNEQF

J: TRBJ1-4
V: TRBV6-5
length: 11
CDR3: ASRAIGDEKLF

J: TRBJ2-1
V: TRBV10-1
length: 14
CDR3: AGTSGRKPPTIEQF

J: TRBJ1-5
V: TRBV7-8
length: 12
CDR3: ASSLGVGNQPQH

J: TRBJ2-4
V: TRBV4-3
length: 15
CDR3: ASSQDRTLGGYRIQY

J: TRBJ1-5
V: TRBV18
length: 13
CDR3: ASSPGQGGDQPQH

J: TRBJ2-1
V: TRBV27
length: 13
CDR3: ASSPSSGSYNEQF

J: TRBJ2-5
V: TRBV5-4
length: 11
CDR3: ASSSQGRETQY

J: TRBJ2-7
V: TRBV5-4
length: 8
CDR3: ASSFYEQY

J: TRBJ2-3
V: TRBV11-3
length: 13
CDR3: ASSSGTSVVDTQY

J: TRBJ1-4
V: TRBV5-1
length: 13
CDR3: ASSSYQATNEKLF